This record concerns one TCR beta chain sequence. This CDR3 fails to terminate in the conserved phenylalanine or tryptophan, so it likely reflects a read error. Template material for amplifying TCR beta CDR3 regions consisted of RNA transcripts. The HTBI set primed first-round TCR CDR3 RT-PCR. MiXCR, applied by TCRdb to the multiplex PCR reads, yields one record per CDR3 protein. The table records more than 650,000 distinct CDR3 sequences, 11% to 15% of them present only once. Trimming cost V 2 bases and J 4 bases; bases outside gene matches: 10. Germline V CDR1 and CDR2: KGHSH, LQKENI. The CDR3 consists of 17 residues. This record comes from a study of T cells in Graves' hyperthyroidism and ophthalmopathy.

This rearrangement joins TRBV18 to TRBJ1-2, with 10 positions matching TRBD1. The sample consisted of blood. This sequence originates from a woman in her late teens or twenties with Graves' hyperthyroidism. The CDR3 nucleotides read TGTGCCAGCTCACCAACTGCGACAGGGGGCTCCATCTATGGCTACACCCTC. Protein sequence: CASSPTATGGSIYGYTL.